Presented here are 6 T cell receptor beta chains from one specimen sequenced in a study of T-cell reconstitution after alpha-beta-depleted transplantation in children. This sample's TCRbeta library carried unique molecular identifier barcodes. TCRdb used MiXCR to reprocess the PCR reads, holding one entry per CDR3 protein. The sample carries 550,000 to 800,000 distinct CDR3 sequences, about an eighth recorded once. The material was PBMCs, obtained before TCRalphabeta/CD19-depleted stem cell transplant. Receptor source: a girl aged 2-15 years with congenital amegakaryocytic thrombocytopenia, due to receive a stem cell transplant.

This clonotype was seen ten or more times. V is TRBV5-1 and J is TRBJ2-7; D might be TRBD2 (6 bases). Germline lookup yields CDR1 SGHRS and CDR2 YFSETQ. This CDR3 spans 14 amino acids. Trimming took 5 bases from V and 4 from J, leaving 16 bases between them. The CDR3 loop is CASRLTGTSYEQYF. DNA for the CDR3: TGCGCCAGCAGACTAACCGGGACTTCATACGAGCAGTACTTC. Full variable domain (outside the CDR3, taken from reference TRBV5-1 and TRBJ2-7): KAGVTQTPRYLIKTRGQQVTLSCSPISGHRSVSWYQQTPGQGLQFLFEYFSETQRNKGNFPGRFSGRQFSNSRSEMNVSTLELGDSALYLCASRLTGTSYEQYFGPGTRLTVT.

This clonotype was seen at least ten times. This chain joins TRBV5-1 and TRBJ2-1; the match to TRBD2 covers 8 bases. After removal of 7 bases from V and 3 bases from J, the junction contained 6 bases not matched to a gene. CDR1 SGHRS and CDR2 YFSETQ come from the germline V gene. CDR3 size: 14 residues. CDR3 loop: CASGPGLVYNEQFF. The CDR3 coding sequence is TGCGCCAGCGGCCCGGGACTAGTCTACAATGAGCAGTTCTTC.

The V gene is TRBV29-1, the J gene TRBJ2-7; the D gene is possibly TRBD2 (6 bases). V dropped 6 bases and J dropped 0 bases, with 15 bases sitting between them. The CDR3 runs 14 residues. Germline V gene lookup returns CDR1 SQVTM and CDR2 ANQGSEA. The CDR3 spells CSVLAGTFSYEQYF. The DNA of the CDR3 is TGCAGCGTCCTCGCAGGGACTTTCTCCTACGAGCAGTACTTC.

The CDR3 protein is CASSELDGRGKQSSYNEQFF. CDR3 nucleotide sequence: TGTGCCAGCAGTGAATTGGATGGCAGGGGCAAGCAGAGCTCCTACAATGAGCAGTTCTTC. The J gene is TRBJ2-1, the V gene TRBV25-1; a possible D gene is TRBD1 (6 bases). V lost 1 base and J lost 0, with 22 bases in between. Germline CDR1 and CDR2: MGHDK and SYGVNS. This CDR3 has 20 residues.

This clonotype was detected a few times. The CDR3 sequence is CAWSAEMSSYEQYF. In DNA, the CDR3 is TGTGCCTGGAGTGCCGAGATGAGCTCCTACGAGCAGTACTTC. V is TRBV30 and J is TRBJ2-7; D call uncertain. The CDR3 runs to 14 residues. Deletions cut 1 base from V and 0 bases from J, with 10 bases between. The germline CDR1 and CDR2 sequences are GTSNPN and SVGIG (reference sequence).

The gene calls are TRBV7-9 and TRBJ2-1; 8 bases match TRBD2. Trimming cost V 3 bases and J 10 bases; bases outside gene matches: 14. Germline values: CDR1 SEHNR, CDR2 FQNEAQ (reference sequence). The CDR3 contains 16 residues. The DNA of the CDR3 is TGTGCCAGCAGCTTGCGTTTTAGCGGGAATCACCGGGAGCAGTTCTTC. It codes for CASSLRFSGNHREQFF.